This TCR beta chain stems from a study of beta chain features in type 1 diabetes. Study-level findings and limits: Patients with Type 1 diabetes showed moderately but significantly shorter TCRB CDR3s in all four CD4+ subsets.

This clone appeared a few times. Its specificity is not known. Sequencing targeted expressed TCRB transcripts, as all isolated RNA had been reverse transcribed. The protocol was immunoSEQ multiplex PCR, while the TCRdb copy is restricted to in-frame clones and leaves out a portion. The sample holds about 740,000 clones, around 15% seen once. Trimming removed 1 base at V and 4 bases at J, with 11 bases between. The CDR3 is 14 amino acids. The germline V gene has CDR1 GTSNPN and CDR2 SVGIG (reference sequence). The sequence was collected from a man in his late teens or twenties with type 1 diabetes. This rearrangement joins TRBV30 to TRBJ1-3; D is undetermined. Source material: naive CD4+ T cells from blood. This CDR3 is CAWSGPTFGNTIYF. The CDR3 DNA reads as TGTGCCTGGAGTGGGCCCACATTCGGAAACACCATATATTTT.